This T cell receptor beta chain was recovered during a study of blood T cell repertoires in COVID-19. Turning to the study itself: Specimens from acute and convalescent COVID-19 originated in the United States, Italy and Spain. In each case, the material was cDNA or gDNA derived from T cells, B-cell-depleted T cells, or PBMCs.

With 5 bases clipped from V and 6 bases from J, the junction kept 5 bases outside the gene matches. The CDR3 has 14 amino acids. The germline CDR1 and CDR2 sequences are LNHDA and SQIVND (reference sequence). As handled by the study authors: How many nucleated cells were present was estimated from reference gene primer amplification. Produced via immunoSEQ multiplex PCR; TCRdb's table is partial and in-frame only. V and J calls and clone size follow that table, whereas D and trimming were derived from the DNA. The data contain fewer than 300,000 clones, around 78% of them singletons. The TCR sequence derives from a woman in her seventies with active or convalescent COVID-19. This rearrangement joins TRBV19 to TRBJ2-2; 8 bases match TRBD1. The source material was peripheral blood. The CDR3 DNA is TGTGCCAGTAGTGCCGACAGGGGCGCCGGGGAGCTGTTTTTT. Amino acid sequence: CASSADRGAGELFF.